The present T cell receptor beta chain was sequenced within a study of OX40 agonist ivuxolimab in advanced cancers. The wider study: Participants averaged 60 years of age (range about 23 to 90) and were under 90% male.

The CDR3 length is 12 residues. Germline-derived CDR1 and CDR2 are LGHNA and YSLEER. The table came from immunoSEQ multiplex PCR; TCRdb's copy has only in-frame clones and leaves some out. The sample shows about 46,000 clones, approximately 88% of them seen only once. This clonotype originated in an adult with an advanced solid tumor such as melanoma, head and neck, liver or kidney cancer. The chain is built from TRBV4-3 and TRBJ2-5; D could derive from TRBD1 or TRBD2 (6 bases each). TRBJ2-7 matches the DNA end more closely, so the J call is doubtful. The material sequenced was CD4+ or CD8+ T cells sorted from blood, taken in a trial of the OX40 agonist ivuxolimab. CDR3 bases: TGCGCCAGCAGCCAGGAGGGGGGCGAGCAGTACTTC. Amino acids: CASSQEGGEQYF.